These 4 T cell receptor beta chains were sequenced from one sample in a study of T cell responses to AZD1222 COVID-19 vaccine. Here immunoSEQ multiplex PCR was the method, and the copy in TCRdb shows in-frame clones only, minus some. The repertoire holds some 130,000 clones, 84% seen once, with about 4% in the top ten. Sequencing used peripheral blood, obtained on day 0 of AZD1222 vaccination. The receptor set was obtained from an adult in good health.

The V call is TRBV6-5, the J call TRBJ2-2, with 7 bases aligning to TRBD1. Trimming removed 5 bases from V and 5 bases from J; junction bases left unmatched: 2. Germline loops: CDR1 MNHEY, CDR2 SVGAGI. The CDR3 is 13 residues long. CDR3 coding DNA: TGTGCCAGCAGTACACAGGGGACCGGGGAGCTGTTTTTT. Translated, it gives CASSTQGTGELFF.

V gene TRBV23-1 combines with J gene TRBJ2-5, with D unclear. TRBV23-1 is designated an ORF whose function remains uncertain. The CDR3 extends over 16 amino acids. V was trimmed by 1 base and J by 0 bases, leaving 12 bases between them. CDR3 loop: CASSQLRRTYQETQYF. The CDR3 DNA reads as TGCGCCAGCAGTCAATTAAGGAGAACATACCAAGAGACCCAGTACTTC.

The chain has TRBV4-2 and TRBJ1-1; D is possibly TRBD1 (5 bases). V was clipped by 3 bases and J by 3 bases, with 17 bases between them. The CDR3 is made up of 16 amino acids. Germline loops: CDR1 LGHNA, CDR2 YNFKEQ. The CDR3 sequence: CASSQTLTGGDTEAFF. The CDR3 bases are TGTGCCAGCAGCCAGACCTTAACCGGGGGGGACACTGAAGCTTTCTTT.

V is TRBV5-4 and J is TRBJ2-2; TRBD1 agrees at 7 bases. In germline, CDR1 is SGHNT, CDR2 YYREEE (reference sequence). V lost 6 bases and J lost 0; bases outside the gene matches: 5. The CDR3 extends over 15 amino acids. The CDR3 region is CASTFGTANTGELFF. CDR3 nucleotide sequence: TGTGCCAGCACCTTTGGGACAGCGAACACCGGGGAGCTGTTTTTT.